The sequence of this T cell receptor (beta chain) was determined in a study of identical twins (dated by TCRdb to 2015 to 2016). About the study as a whole: To test whether fetal clonotypes persist, the study used deep sequencing on TCR alpha and beta repertoires from monozygotic twins, unrelated adults of various ages, and cord blood. To rule out contamination, the twin experiments were replicated at different times with different library preparation protocols.

V is reduced by 3 bases and J by 7 bases, leaving a spacing of 16 bases between them. The CDR3 runs 15 residues from the cysteine to the phenylalanine. Just the 45-base CDR3 DNA is kept, in frame starting at base 1. Based on the germline V gene (reference sequence), the CDR1 and CDR2 sequences are DFQATT and SNEGSKA. All donors were healthy Caucasians. The twin cohort comprised three pairs of female monozygotic twins, all aged roughly 18 to 30 years. Positive isolation kits from Invitrogen were used to isolate the CD4+ and CD8+ T cell populations. Library construction relied on 5' RACE. These reads were obtained on an Illumina HiSeq 2000. A universal primer binding site was introduced by template switching, and a unique molecular identifier was present in the final cDNA, enabling accurate counting of TCR cDNA molecules. Specific primers in the conserved constant-segment region were used to synthesize first-strand cDNA for TCR alpha and beta chains. To control for contamination, every cDNA library carried two barcodes: a SMART-Mk sample barcode plus Illumina barcodes. TruSeq adapter sequences, together with Illumina sample barcodes, were added in two successive PCR steps. The TCR alpha and beta cDNA libraries were sequenced on the Illumina HiSeq platform using custom primers. Concerning the study's data processing: MiGEC was used to process raw reads and extract unique molecular identifiers, and MiXCR was used to find CDR3 positions. Recombination models were inferred per individual with the repgenHMM and IGoR tools using an EM algorithm. The analysis of shared clonotypes was done with the tcR package in R, with sharing normalized by the product of cloneset sizes. Out-of-frame nonproductive sequences were analyzed to study raw recombination free of thymic and clonal selection effects. The public reads were quality trimmed at Q25 with fastp and then assembled into clones with MiXCR by TCRdb, keeping productive beta chains. All rows with the same CDR3 protein become a single entry with the most common DNA and genes. TCRdb, not the original authors, processed these V and J calls. For this sample there are 500,000 to 550,000 distinct CDR3 sequences; 20% to 25% appear just once. Approximately 0.49% of the sample comes from the top ten.

Overall results and qualifications from the work: In monozygotic twins, out-of-frame TCR alpha sharing was systematically underestimated by recombination models, although the models agreed with sharing between unrelated individuals. Compared with coincidental sharing between unrelated individuals, out-of-frame TCR alpha sequences shared between twins had an excess of sequences with low generation probability. The excess sharing between twins in beta out-of-frame sequences was weaker because fewer shared sequences reduced the signal-to-noise ratio. Because the same donors could not be followed over many years, the conclusions relied on cross-sectional statistical analysis. Fewer insertions were carried by abundant cord blood beta clonotypes; a weaker similar trend was observed in young adult naive repertoires, while no such trend was observed in memory repertoires. Zero-insertion analyses could be partly confounded by invariant T cells such as MAIT and iNKT, though diverse VJ usage argued against such confounding for most clonotypes.

This clonotype was counted a few times. Its binding antigen is unknown. No qualities accompany the bases; no much larger clone lies one base away. The same sample was also studied in work on yellow fever vaccine responses in identical twins. The other study reports the following: The T cell response to vaccination in identical twins was reported by the authors to appear partly convergent and partly personalized. The study precisely tracked vaccine-responding T cell clones in identical twins.

Sequencing was performed on CD4+ T cells sorted from blood. This receptor was obtained from a young woman in good health. The V gene is TRBV20-1 and the J gene is TRBJ1-6, with no reliable assignment of the D segment. The DNA reads as follows: TGCAGTGCTAGGGGTGGGGTCACCTTCAATTCACCCCTCCACTTT. It translates to CSARGGVTFNSPLHF.